This is a list of T cell receptor beta chains from one sample in a study of molecular identifiers for immune sequencing clone quantification. MiXCR was run by TCRdb on the PCR reads, yielding one entry per CDR3 protein. Of over 550,000 distinct CDR3 sequences in the sample, less than 30% were seen once. Sequencing was performed on naive CD8+ T cells from blood, with Jurkat cell RNA spiked in. These receptors were collected from a human donor in good health. Some libraries in this study had Jurkat cell RNA spiked in. CDR3s include the opening cysteine and the closing phenylalanine or tryptophan. Each record gives: D gene, V gene, J gene, clone size, CDR3 DNA, CDR3 protein. A D gene is named only where the DNA matches it firmly. A row's size may be missing; if present it is once, few, many or a size class.

d_call: TRBD2
v_call: TRBV2
j_call: TRBJ2-5
clone_size: few
cdr3_nt: TGTGCCAGCCGCGGGGGTCAAGAGACCCAGTACTTC
cdr3_aa: CASRGGQETQYF

d_call: TRBD1
v_call: TRBV20-1
j_call: TRBJ2-5
clone_size: many
cdr3_nt: TGCAGTGCTAGGTTGGACAGGGATATTGAGACCCAGTACTTC
cdr3_aa: CSARLDRDIETQYF

d_call: TRBD1
v_call: TRBV4-1
j_call: TRBJ2-5
clone_size: .
cdr3_nt: TGCGCCAGCAGCATACGAGCCGGGACAGGAGAGACCCAGTACTTC
cdr3_aa: CASSIRAGTGETQYF

d_call: .
v_call: TRBV10-3
j_call: TRBJ2-1
clone_size: .
cdr3_nt: TGTGCCATCAGTGATCCGGGAAGGGGTAATGAGCAGTTCTTC
cdr3_aa: CAISDPGRGNEQFF

d_call: TRBD1
v_call: TRBV30
j_call: TRBJ1-5
clone_size: .
cdr3_nt: TGTGCCTGGAGTGTACGGGACAGGGGCGAGGTCGGCAATCAGCCCCAGCATTTT
cdr3_aa: CAWSVRDRGEVGNQPQHF

d_call: .
v_call: TRBV6-2/TRBV6-3
j_call: TRBJ2-7
clone_size: .
cdr3_nt: TGTGCCAGCCGCGGGCGGGACCCCGAGCAGTACTTC
cdr3_aa: CASRGRDPEQYF

d_call: TRBD1
v_call: TRBV28
j_call: TRBJ2-5
clone_size: .
cdr3_nt: TGTGCCAGCAGTTTGACAGGGGGCGGAGAGACCCAGCACTTC
cdr3_aa: CASSLTGGGETQHF

d_call: .
v_call: TRBV20-1
j_call: TRBJ2-3
clone_size: few
cdr3_nt: TGCAGTGCTAGCCCCAGCCTAGATAGCACAGATACGCAGTATTTT
cdr3_aa: CSASPSLDSTDTQYF

d_call: .
v_call: TRBV18
j_call: TRBJ2-7
clone_size: .
cdr3_nt: TGTGCCAGCTCACCAGCGACTAACCCCTACGAGCAGTACTTC
cdr3_aa: CASSPATNPYEQYF

d_call: TRBD2
v_call: TRBV20-1
j_call: TRBJ2-3
clone_size: .
cdr3_nt: TGCAGTGCAAGGACTAGCGGGGAACTTTCTACGCAGTATTTT
cdr3_aa: CSARTSGELSTQYF

d_call: .
v_call: TRBV7-2
j_call: TRBJ1-3
clone_size: few
cdr3_nt: TGTGCCAGCAGCTTAATAGACTCTGGAAACACCATATATTTT
cdr3_aa: CASSLIDSGNTIYF

d_call: .
v_call: TRBV7-6
j_call: TRBJ2-3
clone_size: .
cdr3_nt: TGTGCCAGCAGCGACCCGGGGGACAGCACAGATACGCAGTATTTT
cdr3_aa: CASSDPGDSTDTQYF

d_call: .
v_call: TRBV20-1
j_call: TRBJ2-3
clone_size: many
cdr3_nt: TGCAGTGCTCAGACACCCACAGATACGCAGTATTTT
cdr3_aa: CSAQTPTDTQYF

d_call: .
v_call: TRBV4-3
j_call: TRBJ2-3
clone_size: many
cdr3_nt: TGCGCCAGCAGCCAAGTTACCGGACACAAGTGGACAGATACGCAGTATTTT
cdr3_aa: CASSQVTGHKWTDTQYF

d_call: .
v_call: TRBV25-1
j_call: TRBJ2-3
clone_size: many
cdr3_nt: TGTGCCAGCAGTGACCGACTTTCCTTGGGCCCAGATACGCAGTATTTT
cdr3_aa: CASSDRLSLGPDTQYF

d_call: .
v_call: TRBV29-1
j_call: TRBJ2-1
clone_size: few
cdr3_nt: TGCAGCGTTGCTGTCCTAGGGAAGGGTTTAGGTGAGCAGTTCTTC
cdr3_aa: CSVAVLGKGLGEQFF

d_call: .
v_call: TRBV5-1
j_call: TRBJ1-2
clone_size: few
cdr3_nt: TGCGCCAGCAGGACGGGGGCGAACTATGGCTACACCTTC
cdr3_aa: CASRTGANYGYTF

d_call: TRBD1
v_call: TRBV6-5
j_call: TRBJ1-1
clone_size: .
cdr3_nt: TGTGCCAGCAGTTACTGGACAGGGGTTTTCACTGAAGCTTTCTTT
cdr3_aa: CASSYWTGVFTEAFF

d_call: .
v_call: TRBV19
j_call: TRBJ1-1
clone_size: few
cdr3_nt: TGTGCCAGTAGTATGGTGAACACTGAAGCTTTCTTT
cdr3_aa: CASSMVNTEAFF

d_call: .
v_call: TRBV27
j_call: TRBJ2-3
clone_size: .
cdr3_nt: TGTGCCAGCAGTTCGGGACCCACAAGTACTGCAGATACGCAGTATTTT
cdr3_aa: CASSSGPTSTADTQYF